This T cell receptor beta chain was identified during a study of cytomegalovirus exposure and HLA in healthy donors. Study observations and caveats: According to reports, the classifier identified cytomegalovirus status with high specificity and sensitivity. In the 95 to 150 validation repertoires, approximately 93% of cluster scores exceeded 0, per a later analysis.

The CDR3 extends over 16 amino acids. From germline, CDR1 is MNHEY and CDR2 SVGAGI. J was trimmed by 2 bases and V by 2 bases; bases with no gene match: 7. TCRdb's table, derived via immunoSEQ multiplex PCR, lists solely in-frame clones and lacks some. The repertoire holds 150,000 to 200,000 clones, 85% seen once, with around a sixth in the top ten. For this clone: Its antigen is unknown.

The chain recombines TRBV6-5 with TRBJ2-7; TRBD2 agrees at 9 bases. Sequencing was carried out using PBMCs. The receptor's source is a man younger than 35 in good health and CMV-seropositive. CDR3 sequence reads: CASSYTKGGGAYEQYF. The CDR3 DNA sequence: TGTGCCAGCAGTTACACCAAAGGCGGGGGGGCCTACGAGCAGTACTTC.